Reported below is one T cell receptor (beta chain). Its specificity is not known. The V and J ends lost 4 bases and 2 bases, in that order; junction bases with no gene match: 11. CDR3 length equals 17 residues. Germline CDR1 reads SGDLS; CDR2 reads YYNGEE. These data come from a study of T cell clones after liver transplantation. Study information: Third-party-reactive TCRbeta sequences from pre-transplant mixed lymphocyte reactions served as antigen-independent comparators. Tolerance: complete withdrawal held at least one year, liver enzymes staying within twice normal.

Points from the study as a whole: The donor-reactive repertoire was only partly measurable in a couple of subjects, lacking donor cells.

The repertoire was sequenced with immunoSEQ multiplex PCR; TCRdb's copy has only in-frame clones and lacks some. This repertoire shows 25,000 to 35,000 clones, 90% to 95% found once; its top ten account for around 26%. Sorting of unstimulated PBMCs yielded separate CD3+CD4+ and CD3+CD8+ fractions. The material sequenced was CD8+ T cells from blood, taken 12 months after liver transplant. V and J are TRBV9 and TRBJ1-2, with 10 bases lining up with TRBD1. This sequence originates from a human patient who received a liver transplant. Some T cells here may be from the graft donor. The CDR3 DNA follows: TGTGCCAGCAGCAGAGTGGGACAGGGGAGGTTCAACTATGGCTACACCTTC. Translated, it gives CASSRVGQGRFNYGYTF.